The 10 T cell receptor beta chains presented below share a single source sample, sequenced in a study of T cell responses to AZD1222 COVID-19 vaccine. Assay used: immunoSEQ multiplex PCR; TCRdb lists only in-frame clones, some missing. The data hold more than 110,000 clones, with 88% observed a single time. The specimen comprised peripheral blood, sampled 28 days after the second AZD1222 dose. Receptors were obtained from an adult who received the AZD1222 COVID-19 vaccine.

The CDR3 nucleotides read TGTGCCAGCAGCCGTCGACGGAGCGGGCGGGGGGGCACAGATACGCAGTATTTT. Protein: CASSRRRSGRGGTDTQYF. The genes are TRBV4-2 and TRBJ2-3, with 8 bases lining up with TRBD2. V gave up 4 bases and J gave up 1 base; unmatched junction bases: 13. In germline, CDR1 is LGHNA, CDR2 YNFKEQ. The CDR3 covers 18 residues.

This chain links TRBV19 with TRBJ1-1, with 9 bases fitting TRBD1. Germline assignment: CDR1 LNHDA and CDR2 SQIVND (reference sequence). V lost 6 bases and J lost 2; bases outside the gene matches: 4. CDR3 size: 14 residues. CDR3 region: CASSIQGANTEAFF. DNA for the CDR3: TGTGCCAGTAGCATACAGGGGGCTAACACTGAAGCTTTCTTT.

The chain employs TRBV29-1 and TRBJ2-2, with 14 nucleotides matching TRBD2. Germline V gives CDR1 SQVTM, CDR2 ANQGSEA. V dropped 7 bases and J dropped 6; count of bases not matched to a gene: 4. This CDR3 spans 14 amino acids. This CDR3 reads CSGGLAGGPGELFF. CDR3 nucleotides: TGCAGCGGCGGACTAGCGGGAGGACCCGGGGAGCTGTTTTTT.

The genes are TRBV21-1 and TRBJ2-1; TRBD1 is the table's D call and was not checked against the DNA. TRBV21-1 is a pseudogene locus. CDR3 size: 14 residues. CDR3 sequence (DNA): TGTGCCAGCAGCACCCGACAGGTCAACAATGAGCAGTTCTTC. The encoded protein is CASSTRQVNNEQFF.

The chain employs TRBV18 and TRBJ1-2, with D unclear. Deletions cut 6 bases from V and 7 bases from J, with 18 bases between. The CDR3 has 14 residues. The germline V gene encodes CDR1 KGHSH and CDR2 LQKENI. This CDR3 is CASSLQESETGYTF. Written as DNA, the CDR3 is TGTGCCAGCTCTCTCCAAGAATCGGAAACTGGCTACACCTTC. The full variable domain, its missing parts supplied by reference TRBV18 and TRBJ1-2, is NAGVMQNPRHLVRRRGQEARLRCSPMKGHSHVYWYRQLPEEGLKFMVYLQKENIIDESGMPKERFSAEFPKEGPSILRIQQVVRGDSAAYFCASSLQESETGYTFGSGTRLTVV.

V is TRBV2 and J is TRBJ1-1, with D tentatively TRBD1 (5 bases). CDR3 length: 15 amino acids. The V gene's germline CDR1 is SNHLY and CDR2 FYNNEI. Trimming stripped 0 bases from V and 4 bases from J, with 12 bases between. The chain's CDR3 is CASSEAGRGRTEAFF. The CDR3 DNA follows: TGTGCCAGCAGTGAAGCTGGGAGGGGCCGCACTGAAGCTTTCTTT.

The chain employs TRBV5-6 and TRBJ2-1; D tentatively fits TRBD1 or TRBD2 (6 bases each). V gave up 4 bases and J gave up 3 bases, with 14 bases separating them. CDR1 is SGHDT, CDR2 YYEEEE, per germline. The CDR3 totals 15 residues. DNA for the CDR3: TGTGCCAGCAGCCGAGGGGGGATGAGCTACAATGAGCAGTTCTTC. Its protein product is CASSRGGMSYNEQFF.

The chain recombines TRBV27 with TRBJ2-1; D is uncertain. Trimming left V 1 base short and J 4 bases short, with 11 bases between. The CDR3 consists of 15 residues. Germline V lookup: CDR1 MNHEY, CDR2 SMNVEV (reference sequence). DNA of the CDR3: TGTGCCAGCAGTTTATTGGCGCCCACTTACAATGAGCAGTTCTTC. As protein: CASSLLAPTYNEQFF.

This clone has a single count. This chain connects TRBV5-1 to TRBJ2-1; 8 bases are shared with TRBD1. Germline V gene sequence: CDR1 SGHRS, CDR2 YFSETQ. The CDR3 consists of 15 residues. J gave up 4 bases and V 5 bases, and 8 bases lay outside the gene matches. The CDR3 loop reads CASSPAGGVYNEQFF. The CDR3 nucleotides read TGCGCCAGCAGTCCTGCAGGGGGCGTTTACAATGAGCAGTTCTTC.

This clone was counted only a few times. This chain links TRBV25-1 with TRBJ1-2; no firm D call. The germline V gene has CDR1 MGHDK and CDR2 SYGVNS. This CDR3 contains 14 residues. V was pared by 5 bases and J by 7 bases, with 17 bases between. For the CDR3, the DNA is TGTGCCAGCAGTAGCCGGGTCCTGCGCTTTGGCTACACCTTC. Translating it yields CASSSRVLRFGYTF.